The clone carrying this T cell receptor (beta chain) came up once. Its antigen is as yet unknown. This nonspecific control used anti-CD3/anti-CD28 bead stimulation of CD4+ T cells. CD4+ T cells upregulating both CD40 ligand and CD69 were sorted as responding cells. Adults with HIV-1 started suppressive ART while chronically infected. Before stimulation, PBMCs underwent CD8+ T cell depletion. CDR3 length: 11 amino acids. Germline V gene lookup returns CDR1 MGHDK and CDR2 SYGVNS. The V gene lost 4 bases and the J gene lost 5 bases, with 5 bases spanning the gap. The immunoSEQ assay was version 4, run in survey mode. Clones were sequenced by immunoSEQ multiplex PCR, and TCRdb holds only the in-frame ones, with some missing. The table has about 51,000 clones, about 90% seen once. These data are taken from a study of persistence of HIV-infected CD4 T cells.

The rearrangement joins TRBV25-1 to TRBJ2-5, with D unclear. The TCR was taken from an adult woman with HIV who was CMV-seropositive. Material: CD4+ T cells sorted from PBMCs after roughly 18-hour stimulation, obtained from a patient who received antiretroviral therapy. CDR3 DNA sequence: TGTGCCAGCAGTGCCTTTGAGACCCAGTACTTC. It is translated as CASSAFETQYF.